This T cell receptor (beta chain) emerged from a study of human T cells and chemical hapten exposure. The time point here: patch test 1, 2 weeks after DPC sensitization. Stated treatment: therapeutic diphenylcyclopropenone sensitization with weekly scalp DPC. Donation of samples came from alopecia patients who were 18 to 70 years old and suitable for DPC. There are many counts of this clonotype. TCRdb recomputed calls from the RACE reads with MiXCR, one row per CDR3 protein. The profile shows under 200,000 distinct CDR3 sequences, roughly 15% of them singletons. From germline, CDR1 is SGHVS and CDR2 FNYEAQ. This CDR3 comprises 14 residues. The ends were cut back, 5 bases at V and 2 bases at J, with 13 bases in the middle.

This receptor was identified in a woman aged 30 to 39 with alopecia areata. Some clones in this sample may be carry-over from other donors' samples. This specimen consisted of whole blood, obtained in connection with sensitization to the hapten diphenylcyclopropenone (DPC). V gene TRBV7-6 combines with J gene TRBJ2-7; D not resolved. Written as DNA, the CDR3 is TGTGCCAGCAGCCCTGACGGAGAAGCCTACGAGCAGTACTTC. This gives the protein CASSPDGEAYEQYF.